This TCR beta chain was observed in a study of memory CD4+ T cells and cytomegalovirus serostatus. Study-wide results and limits: Each of approximately 70 CMV-associated TCRbeta sequences occurred in one to five individuals.

The sort gate was single viable CD3+CD4+CD8-CD45RO+ cells for memory CD4+ T cells. After thawing, CD4+ T cells were positively selected. This clone rates as medium-sized. Its antigen remains unidentified. Data came from immunoSEQ multiplex PCR; TCRdb stores just in-frame clones and leaves some out. The sample shows about 92,000 clones, about four fifths of them seen only once. The specimen was memory CD4+ T cells from blood. This TCR was recovered from an adult in good health and CMV-seropositive.

CDR3 residues: CASSDSSGFGYTF. The CDR3 bases are TGTGCCAGCAGTGATTCGTCAGGGTTTGGCTACACCTTC. This sequence joins TRBV2 and TRBJ1-2; D is possibly TRBD1 (5 bases). CDR3 length: 13 amino acids. Germline V gene data show CDR1 as SNHLY and CDR2 as FYNNEI. The germline V and J ends were trimmed by 3 bases and 7 bases, with 12 bases remaining between them.